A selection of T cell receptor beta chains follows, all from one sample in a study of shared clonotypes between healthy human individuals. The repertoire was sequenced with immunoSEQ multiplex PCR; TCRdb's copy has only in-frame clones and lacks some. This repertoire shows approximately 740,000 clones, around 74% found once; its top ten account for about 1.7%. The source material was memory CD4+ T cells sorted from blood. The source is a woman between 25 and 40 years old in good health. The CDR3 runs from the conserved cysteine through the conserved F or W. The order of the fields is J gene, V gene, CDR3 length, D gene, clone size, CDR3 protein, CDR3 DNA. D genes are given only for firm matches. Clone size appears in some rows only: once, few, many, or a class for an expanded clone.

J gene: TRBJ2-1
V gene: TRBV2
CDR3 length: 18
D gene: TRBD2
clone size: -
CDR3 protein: CASENPPRRLADYNEQFF
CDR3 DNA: TGTGCCAGCGAGAATCCCCCGAGAAGGCTAGCGGACTACAATGAGCAGTTCTTC

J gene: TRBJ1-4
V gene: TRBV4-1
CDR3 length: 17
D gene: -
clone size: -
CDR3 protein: CASSKTLPGAANEKLFF
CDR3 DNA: TGCGCCAGCAGCAAAACTTTACCCGGGGCGGCTAATGAAAAACTGTTTTTT

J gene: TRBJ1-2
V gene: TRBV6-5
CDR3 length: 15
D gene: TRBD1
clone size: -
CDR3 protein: CASSTGTGGAYGYTF
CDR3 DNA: TGTGCCAGCAGTACTGGGACAGGGGGCGCGTATGGCTACACCTTC

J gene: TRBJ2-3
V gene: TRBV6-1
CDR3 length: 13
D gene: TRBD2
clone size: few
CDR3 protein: CASSILREGTQYF
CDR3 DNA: TGTGCCAGCAGTATTTTGAGGGAGGGGACGCAGTATTTT

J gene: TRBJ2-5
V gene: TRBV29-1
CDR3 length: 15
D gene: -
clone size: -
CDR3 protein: CSVERRGGRGETQYF
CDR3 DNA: TGCAGCGTTGAACGCAGGGGCGGCCGGGGGGAGACCCAGTACTTC

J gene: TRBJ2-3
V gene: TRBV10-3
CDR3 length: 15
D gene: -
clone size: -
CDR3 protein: CAIRGDKRDTDTQYF
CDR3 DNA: TGTGCCATCAGAGGGGACAAGAGGGACACAGATACGCAGTATTTT

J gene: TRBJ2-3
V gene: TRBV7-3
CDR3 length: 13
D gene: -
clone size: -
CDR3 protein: CASSRDLTDTQYF
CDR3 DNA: TGTGCCAGCAGCCGGGACCTCACAGATACGCAGTATTTT

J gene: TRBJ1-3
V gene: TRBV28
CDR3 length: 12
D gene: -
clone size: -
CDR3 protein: CASSFSGNTIYF
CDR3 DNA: TGTGCCAGCAGTTTCTCAGGGAACACCATATATTTT

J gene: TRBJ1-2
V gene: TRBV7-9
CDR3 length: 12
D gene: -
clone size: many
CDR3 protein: CASSLIQPYYTF
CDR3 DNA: TGTGCCAGCAGCTTAATACAACCGTACTACACCTTC

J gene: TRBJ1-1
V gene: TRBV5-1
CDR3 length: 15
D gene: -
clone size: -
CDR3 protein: CASSKENAPNTEAFF
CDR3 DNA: TGCGCCAGCAGCAAGGAAAACGCACCGAACACTGAAGCTTTCTTT

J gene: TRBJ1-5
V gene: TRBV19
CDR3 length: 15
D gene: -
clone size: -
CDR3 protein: CASSTTQGFGGPQHF
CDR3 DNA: TGTGCCAGTAGTACAACACAGGGATTTGGGGGGCCCCAGCATTTT

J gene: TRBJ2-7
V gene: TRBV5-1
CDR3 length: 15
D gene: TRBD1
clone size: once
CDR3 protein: CASSRGDRDRNEQYF
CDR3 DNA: TGCGCCAGCAGCAGGGGCGACAGGGATAGAAACGAGCAGTACTTC

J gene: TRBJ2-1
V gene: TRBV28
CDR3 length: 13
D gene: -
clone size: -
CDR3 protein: CASSEGRSHEQFF
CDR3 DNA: TGTGCCAGCAGTGAAGGTAGGAGTCATGAGCAGTTCTTC

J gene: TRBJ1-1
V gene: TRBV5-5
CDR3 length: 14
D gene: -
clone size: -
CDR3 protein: CASSPYGGDTEAFF
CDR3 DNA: TGTGCCAGCAGCCCCTACGGAGGGGACACTGAAGCTTTCTTT

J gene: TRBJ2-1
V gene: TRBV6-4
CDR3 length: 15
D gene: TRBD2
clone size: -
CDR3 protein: CASSDSSGSYNEQFF
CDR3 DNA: TGTGCCAGCAGTGACTCTAGCGGGTCCTACAATGAGCAGTTCTTC

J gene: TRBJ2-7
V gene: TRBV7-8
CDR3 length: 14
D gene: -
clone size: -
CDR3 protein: CASSLRDSPYEQYF
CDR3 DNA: TGTGCCAGCAGCTTACGAGACAGTCCCTACGAGCAGTACTTC

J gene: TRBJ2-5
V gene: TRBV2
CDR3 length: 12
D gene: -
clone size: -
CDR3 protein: CASKGVGETQYF
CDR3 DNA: TGTGCCTCCAAAGGGGTTGGAGAGACCCAGTACTTC